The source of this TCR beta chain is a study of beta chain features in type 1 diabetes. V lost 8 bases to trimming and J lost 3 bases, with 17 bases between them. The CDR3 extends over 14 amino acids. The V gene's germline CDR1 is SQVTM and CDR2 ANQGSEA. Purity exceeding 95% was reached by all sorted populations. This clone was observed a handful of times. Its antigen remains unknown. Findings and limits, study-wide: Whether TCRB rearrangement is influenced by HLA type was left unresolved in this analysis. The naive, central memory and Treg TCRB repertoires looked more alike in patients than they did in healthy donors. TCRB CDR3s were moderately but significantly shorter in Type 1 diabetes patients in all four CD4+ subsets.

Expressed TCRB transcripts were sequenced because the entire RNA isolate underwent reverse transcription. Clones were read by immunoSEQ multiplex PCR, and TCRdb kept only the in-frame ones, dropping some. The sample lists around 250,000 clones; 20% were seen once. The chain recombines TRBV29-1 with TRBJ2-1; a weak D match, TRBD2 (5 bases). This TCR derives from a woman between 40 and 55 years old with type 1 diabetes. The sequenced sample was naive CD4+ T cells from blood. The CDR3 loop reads CSSISGEFYNEQFF. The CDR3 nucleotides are TGCAGCTCCATATCCGGGGAATTCTACAATGAGCAGTTCTTC.